The entry below describes one T cell receptor beta chain. Per the authors' pipeline: Quantification of nucleated cells was approximated via reference gene primer amplification. Sequencing was performed with immunoSEQ multiplex PCR; in TCRdb, only in-frame clones are kept and a portion is missing. The D gene and trimming were derived from the DNA, and the V and J assignments and clone size from that table. The sample has 200,000 to 300,000 clones; 84% are singletons. This record belongs to a study of blood T cell repertoires in COVID-19. Study in general: Samples representing acute and convalescent COVID-19 were sourced from the United States, Italy and Spain. T cells, B-cell-depleted T cells, or PBMCs provided the cDNA or gDNA that served as material.

Trimming shortened V by 0 bases and J by 5 bases, and 17 bases separated the two germline ends. The CDR3 covers 16 residues. Germline-derived CDR1 and CDR2 are SGHDT and YYEEEE. The TCR was taken from a man aged 60 to 75 with acute or convalescent COVID-19. Input material: peripheral blood. The rearrangement links TRBV5-6 to TRBJ1-1, with a tentative D call TRBD1 (5 bases). DNA of the CDR3: TGTGCCAGCAGCTTGGGCGAGGCGGCAGGGCGGACTGAAGCTTTCTTT. It yields the protein CASSLGEAAGRTEAFF.